This T cell receptor (beta chain) emerged from a study of blood T cell repertoires in COVID-19. On the study more broadly: Spain, Italy and the United States supplied samples that represented acute and convalescent COVID-19. PBMCs, B-cell-depleted T cells, or T cells provided the cDNA or gDNA that made up the material.

This clone was counted a single time. Original data processing: How many nucleated cells were present was estimated from reference gene primer amplification. TCRdb's copy holds only in-frame clones and misses some; the assay was immunoSEQ multiplex PCR. V and J calls and clone size come straight from that table; D and trimming were deduced from the DNA. The data hold 250,000 to 350,000 clones, with approximately 88% observed a single time. V was trimmed by 5 bases and J by 0 bases, leaving 11 bases between them. The V gene's germline CDR1 is LNHDA and CDR2 SQIVND (reference sequence). This CDR3 is built from 15 residues.

The chain combines TRBV19 with TRBJ1-3; the D is unclear. The sequenced material came from peripheral blood. The clonotype originates from a woman in her forties or fifties with active or convalescent COVID-19. The CDR3 sequence is CASSPNRSSGNTIYF. In DNA, the CDR3 is TGTGCCAGTAGTCCCAACAGAAGCTCTGGAAACACCATATATTTT.